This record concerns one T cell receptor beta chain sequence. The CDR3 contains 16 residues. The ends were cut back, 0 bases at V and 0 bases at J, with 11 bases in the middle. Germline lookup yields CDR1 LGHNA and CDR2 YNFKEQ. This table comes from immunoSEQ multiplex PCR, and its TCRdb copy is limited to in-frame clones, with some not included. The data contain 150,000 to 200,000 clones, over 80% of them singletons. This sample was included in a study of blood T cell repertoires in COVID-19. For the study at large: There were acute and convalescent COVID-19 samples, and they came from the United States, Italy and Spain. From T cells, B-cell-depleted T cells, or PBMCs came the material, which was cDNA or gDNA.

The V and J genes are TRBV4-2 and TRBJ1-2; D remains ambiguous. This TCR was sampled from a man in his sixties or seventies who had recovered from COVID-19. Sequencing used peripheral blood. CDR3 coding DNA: TGTGCCAGCAGCCAAGATCTGGGCAGTTCTAACTATGGCTACACCTTC. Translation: CASSQDLGSSNYGYTF.